This entry describes one T cell receptor beta chain. This PCR relied on a set of 60 Vbeta primers and 13 Jbeta primers. The repertoire was sequenced with immunoSEQ multiplex PCR; TCRdb's copy has only in-frame clones and lacks some. The sample has some 140,000 clones; around 77% are singletons. The sample originates from a study of cytomegalovirus exposure and HLA in healthy donors. Germline-derived CDR1 and CDR2 are SNHLY and FYNNEI. V was cut by 3 bases and J by 3 bases, with 9 bases left in between. This CDR3 comprises 13 residues. This clonotype was obtained from a man over 45 in good health and CMV-seronegative. Sequencing used PBMCs. The chain has TRBV2 and TRBJ2-7, with unresolved D. This CDR3 is CASSEEYRYEQYF. In nucleotides, the CDR3 is TGTGCCAGCAGTGAGGAGTATCGCTACGAGCAGTACTTC.